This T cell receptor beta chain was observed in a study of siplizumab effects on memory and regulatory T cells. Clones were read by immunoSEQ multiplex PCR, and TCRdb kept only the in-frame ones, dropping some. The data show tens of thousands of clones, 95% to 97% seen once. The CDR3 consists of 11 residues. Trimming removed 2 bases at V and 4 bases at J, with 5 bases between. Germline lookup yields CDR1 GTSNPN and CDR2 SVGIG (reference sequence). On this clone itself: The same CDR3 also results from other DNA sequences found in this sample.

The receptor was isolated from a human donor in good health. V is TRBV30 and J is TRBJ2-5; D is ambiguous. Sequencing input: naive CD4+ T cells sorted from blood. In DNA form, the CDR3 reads TGTGCCTGGAGTAGGCGAGAGACCCAGTACTTC. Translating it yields CAWSRRETQYF.